The clone carrying this T cell receptor beta chain was observed many times. MiXCR, run by TCRdb on the 5' RACE reads, gives a single entry per CDR3 protein. The data show 120,000 to 150,000 distinct CDR3 sequences, with 7% to 10% seen just once and about 7.1% held by the top ten. The data derive from a study of CD8 T cells in ankylosing spondylitis. V gave up 6 bases and J gave up 4 bases; unmatched junction bases: 3. CDR3 length: 14 amino acids. Sample: synovial fluid, either unsorted or a sorted T cell fraction (not recorded which). V gene TRBV12-3 or TRBV12-4 combines with J gene TRBJ2-1, with 10 bases lining up with TRBD2. The clonotype comes from a male donor with ankylosing spondylitis. CDR3 nucleotide sequence: TGTGCCAGCAGAGCTAGCGGGAGTTACAATGAGCAGTTCTTC. This gives the protein CASRASGSYNEQFF.